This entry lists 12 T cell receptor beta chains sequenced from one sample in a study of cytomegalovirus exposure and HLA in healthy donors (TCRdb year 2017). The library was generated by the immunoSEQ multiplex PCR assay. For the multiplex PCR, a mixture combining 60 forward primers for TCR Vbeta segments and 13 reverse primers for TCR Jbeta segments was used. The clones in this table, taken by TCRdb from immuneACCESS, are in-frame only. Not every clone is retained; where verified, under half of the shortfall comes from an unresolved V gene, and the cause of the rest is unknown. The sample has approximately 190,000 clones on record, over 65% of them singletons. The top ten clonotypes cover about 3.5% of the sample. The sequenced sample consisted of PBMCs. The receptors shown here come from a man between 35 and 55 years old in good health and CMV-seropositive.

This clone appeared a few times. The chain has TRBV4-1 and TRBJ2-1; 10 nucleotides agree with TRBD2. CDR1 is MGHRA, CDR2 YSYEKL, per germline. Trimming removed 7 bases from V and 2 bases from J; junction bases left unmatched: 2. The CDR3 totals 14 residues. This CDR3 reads CASKREGAYNEQFF. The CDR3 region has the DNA TGCGCCAGCAAGCGGGAGGGCGCCTACAATGAGCAGTTCTTC.

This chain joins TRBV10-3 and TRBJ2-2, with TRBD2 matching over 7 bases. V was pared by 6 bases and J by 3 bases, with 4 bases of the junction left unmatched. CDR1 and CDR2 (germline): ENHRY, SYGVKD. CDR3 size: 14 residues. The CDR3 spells CAIRTSRDTGELFF. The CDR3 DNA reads TGTGCCATCAGGACTAGCCGTGACACCGGGGAGCTGTTTTTT.

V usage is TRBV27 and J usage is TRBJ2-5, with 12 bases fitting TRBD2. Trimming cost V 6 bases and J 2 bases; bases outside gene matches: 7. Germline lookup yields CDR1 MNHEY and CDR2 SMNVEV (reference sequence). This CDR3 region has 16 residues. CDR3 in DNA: TGTGCCAGCAGCCTCAGACTAGCGGGAGAACAAGAGACCCAGTACTTC. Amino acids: CASSLRLAGEQETQYF.

In nucleotides, the CDR3 is TGTGCCATCAGTACCGACAGGTCTAACTATGGCTACACCTTC. Translating it yields CAISTDRSNYGYTF. The rearrangement uses TRBV10-3 and TRBJ1-2, with D perhaps matching TRBD1 (6 bases). V was cut by 5 bases and J by 0 bases, with 10 bases left in between. CDR1 is ENHRY, CDR2 SYGVKD, per germline. CDR3 length: 14 residues.

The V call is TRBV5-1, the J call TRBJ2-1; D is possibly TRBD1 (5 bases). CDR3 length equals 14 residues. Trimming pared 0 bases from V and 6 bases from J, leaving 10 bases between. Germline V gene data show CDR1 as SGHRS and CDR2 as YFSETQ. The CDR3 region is CASSLGGQGNEQFF. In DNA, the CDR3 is TGCGCCAGCAGCTTGGGTGGTCAGGGCAATGAGCAGTTCTTC.

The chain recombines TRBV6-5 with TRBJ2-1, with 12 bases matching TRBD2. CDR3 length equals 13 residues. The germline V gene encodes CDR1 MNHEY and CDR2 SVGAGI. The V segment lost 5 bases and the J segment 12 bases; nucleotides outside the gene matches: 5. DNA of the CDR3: TGTGCCAGCAGTAGAGGACTAGCGGGAAGGCAGTTCTTC. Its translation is CASSRGLAGRQFF.

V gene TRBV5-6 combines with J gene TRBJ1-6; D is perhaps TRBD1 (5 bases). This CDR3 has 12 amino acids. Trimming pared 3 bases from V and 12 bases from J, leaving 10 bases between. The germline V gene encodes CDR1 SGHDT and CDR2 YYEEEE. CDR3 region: CASSYSGGPLHF. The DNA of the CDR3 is TGTGCCAGCAGCTACTCCGGGGGACCCCTCCACTTT.

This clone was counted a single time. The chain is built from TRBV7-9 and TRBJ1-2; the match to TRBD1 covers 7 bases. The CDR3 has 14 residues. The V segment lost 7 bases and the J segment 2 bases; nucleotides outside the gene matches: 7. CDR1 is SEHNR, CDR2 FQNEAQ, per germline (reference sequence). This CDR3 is CASIYQTGNYGYTF. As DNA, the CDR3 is TGTGCCAGCATCTACCAGACAGGGAACTATGGCTACACCTTC.

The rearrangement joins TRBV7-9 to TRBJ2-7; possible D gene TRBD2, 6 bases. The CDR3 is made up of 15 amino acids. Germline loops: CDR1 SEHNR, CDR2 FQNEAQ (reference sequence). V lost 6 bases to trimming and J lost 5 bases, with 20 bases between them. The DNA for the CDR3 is TGTGCCAGCAGTTTTCGGGGCGGGGAGATGAACGAGCAGTACTTC. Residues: CASSFRGGEMNEQYF.

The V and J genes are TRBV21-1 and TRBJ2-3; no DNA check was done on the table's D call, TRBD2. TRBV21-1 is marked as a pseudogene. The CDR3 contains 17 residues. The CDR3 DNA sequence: TGTGCCAGCAGCAAATGGTTGAGGCGGGGGAGCACAGATACGCAGTATTTT. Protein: CASSKWLRRGSTDTQYF.

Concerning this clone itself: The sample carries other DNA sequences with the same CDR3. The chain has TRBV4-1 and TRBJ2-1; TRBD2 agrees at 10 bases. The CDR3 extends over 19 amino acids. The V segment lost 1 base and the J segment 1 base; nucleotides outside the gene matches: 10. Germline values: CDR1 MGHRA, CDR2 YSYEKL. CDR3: CASSQAPSGRADSYNEQFF. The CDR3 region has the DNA TGCGCCAGCAGCCAAGCACCTAGCGGGAGAGCCGATTCCTACAATGAGCAGTTCTTC.

CDR3 residues: CAPDVRKGAGELFF. The CDR3 region has the DNA TGTGCCCCGGACGTGAGGAAGGGAGCCGGGGAGCTGTTTTTT. V gene TRBV21-1 combines with J gene TRBJ2-2; the D call of TRBD2 is as the table states it, not checked on the DNA. TRBV21-1 is a pseudogene locus. The CDR3 runs 14 residues.